A selection of T cell receptor beta chains follows, all from one sample in a study of blood T cell repertoires in COVID-19. The method was immunoSEQ multiplex PCR; TCRdb's version includes in-frame clones alone and lacks a portion of them. The sample includes around 390,000 clones, roughly 89% of them seen just once. Sequencing was carried out using PBMCs or T cells enriched from blood (not recorded which). The origin of the receptors is a woman between 45 and 60 years old who had recovered from COVID-19. Both conserved end residues are part of each CDR3. D genes are given only for firm matches. Expanded clones are given a class, and other clones once, few, many or no size at all.

d_gene	v_gene	j_gene	len	abundance	CDR3nt	CDR3aa
-	TRBV7-9	TRBJ1-2	16	-	TGTGCCAGCACCGAAAGGAGGACAGAAGCTAACTATGGCTACACCTTC	CASTERRTEANYGYTF
-	TRBV7-2	TRBJ1-1	15	-	TGTGCCAGCAGCTTAGGGAGGTCGGCGAACACTGAAGCTTTCTTT	CASSLGRSANTEAFF
TRBD1	TRBV14	TRBJ2-5	14	-	TGTGCCAGCAGAATGACAGGGGAAAGAGAGACCCAGTACTTC	CASRMTGERETQYF
-	TRBV13	TRBJ1-1	12	-	TGTGCCAGCAGCGAACAGAACACTGAAGCTTTCTTT	CASSEQNTEAFF
-	TRBV3-1/TRBV3-2	TRBJ2-5	16	-	TGTGCCAGCAACACACGGACGCTGGGAGGAAAAGAGACCCAGTACTTC	CASNTRTLGGKETQYF
TRBD1	TRBV28	TRBJ2-1	15	-	TGTGCCAGCGAGATGGGGACAGGGGGCTTGGATGAGCAGTTCTTC	CASEMGTGGLDEQFF
TRBD1	TRBV15	TRBJ1-2	14	-	TGTGCCACCAGCAGAGAGGGGACAGCATATGGCTACACCTTC	CATSREGTAYGYTF
TRBD1	TRBV5-1	TRBJ2-1	14	-	TGCGCCAGCACCTCGGGACAGGGAGGCAATGAGCAGTTCTTC	CASTSGQGGNEQFF
-	TRBV2	TRBJ1-1	14	-	TGTGCCAGCAGTGTACAGGTGGCGAACAGTGAAGCTTTCTTT	CASSVQVANSEAFF
-	TRBV11-2	TRBJ2-7	14	-	TGTGCCAGCACCAGATTTGGAGGGATAACCGAGCAGTACTTC	CASTRFGGITEQYF
TRBD1	TRBV5-1	TRBJ2-5	15	-	TGCGCCAGCAGCTTGATGACAGGGGGCCGGGAGACCCAGTACTTC	CASSLMTGGRETQYF
-	TRBV7-9	TRBJ2-7	13	-	TGTGCCAGCAGCCTTAGAATTTCCCACGAGCAGTACTTC	CASSLRISHEQYF
TRBD2	TRBV3-1/TRBV3-2	TRBJ2-1	18	-	TGTGCCAGCAGCCACTCATTCGGGGGGACGAGCTCCTACAATGAGCAGTTCTTC	CASSHSFGGTSSYNEQFF
-	TRBV3-1/TRBV3-2	TRBJ1-2	14	-	TGTGCCAGCAGCCAAGGGCAGGAAGGCTATGGCTACACCTTC	CASSQGQEGYGYTF
TRBD1	TRBV4-2	TRBJ1-2	15	-	TGTGCCAGCAGCCAAGATATCCGGGACAGCAGGAGCTACACCTTC	CASSQDIRDSRSYTF
TRBD2	TRBV25-1	TRBJ2-2	18	-	TGTGCCAGCAGGGTAGTAGAGCGGGACCGTACGAACACCGGGGAGCTGTTTTTT	CASRVVERDRTNTGELFF
-	TRBV29-1	TRBJ2-1	12	-	TGCAGCGTTGCCCCGGGCTACAATGAGCAGTTCTTC	CSVAPGYNEQFF
TRBD1	TRBV7-2	TRBJ2-1	15	-	TGTGCCAGCAGCTTAGCAGGGGGCGATTCAAGTCCGCAGTTCTTC	CASSLAGGDSSPQFF
TRBD1	TRBV29-1	TRBJ1-2	13	-	TGCAGCGTCGCCGACAGGGAGGACTATGGCTACACCTTC	CSVADREDYGYTF
TRBD1	TRBV6-5	TRBJ1-5	13	-	TGTGCCAGCAGTACAGGGGGACATCAGCCCCAGCATTTT	CASSTGGHQPQHF
-	TRBV28	TRBJ2-4	13	-	TGTGCCAGCCGGGGGTCCGCCAAAAACATTCAGTACTTC	CASRGSAKNIQYF
-	TRBV30	TRBJ1-2	11	-	TGTGCCTGGGAGATAGGACAGAGGGTGGTCTTC	CAWEIGQRVVF
TRBD1	TRBV5-1	TRBJ1-1	16	few	TGCGCCAGCAGCCCAAGGACAGGGGGCGAGAGGGCTGAAGCTTTCTTT	CASSPRTGGERAEAFF
-	TRBV19	TRBJ1-2	10	-	TGTGCCAGTGGAGGATATGGCTACACCTTC	CASGGYGYTF
TRBD1	TRBV19	TRBJ1-5	15	once	TGTGCCAGTGGCAACAGGGGGGCCAGCAATCAGCCCCAGCATTTT	CASGNRGASNQPQHF
-	TRBV20-1	TRBJ1-2	11	-	TGCAGTGCTAGTGTCCAGTATGGCTACACCTTC	CSASVQYGYTF
-	TRBV6-5	TRBJ1-3	13	-	TGTGCCAGCACTGTTCCCTCTGGAAACACCATATATTTT	CASTVPSGNTIYF
TRBD2	TRBV7-9	TRBJ2-5	15	-	TGTGCCAGCAACAAACACGGGGGGTTACAAGAGACCCAGTACTTC	CASNKHGGLQETQYF
-	TRBV27	TRBJ2-2	15	-	TGTGCCAGCAGTTTCTTGCAGGGGTCGGCCGGGGAGCTGTTTTTT	CASSFLQGSAGELFF
TRBD1	TRBV19	TRBJ1-2	15	-	TGTGCCAGCCGGGACAGGGGGCGCGAGGGCTATGGCTACACCTTC	CASRDRGREGYGYTF
-	TRBV19	TRBJ1-3	16	-	TGTGCCAGTACCGACTTTCTCCGGAGCTCTGGAAACACCATATATTTT	CASTDFLRSSGNTIYF
-	TRBV11-2	TRBJ1-6	17	-	TGTGCCAGCAGCTTCGCAGGCAGGGGCTCCTATAATTCACCCCTCCACTTT	CASSFAGRGSYNSPLHF
-	TRBV27	TRBJ1-1	13	-	TGTGCCAGCACCCTCAGGGTGATGACTGAAGCTTTCTTT	CASTLRVMTEAFF
-	TRBV27	TRBJ1-1	14	few	TGTGCCAGCAGTCCGGGACAAAGGAACACTGAAGCTTTCTTT	CASSPGQRNTEAFF
-	TRBV20-1	TRBJ2-3	12	-	TGCAGTGCTAGTCAGGCCACAGATACGCAGTATTTT	CSASQATDTQYF
-	TRBV6-5	TRBJ2-2	15	-	TGTGCCAGCAGGATAACCCACAGGGTGGACGGGGAGCTGTTTTTT	CASRITHRVDGELFF
TRBD1	TRBV4-2	TRBJ1-1	16	-	TGTGCCAGCAGCCTCCAGGACAGGGGCTCCATCACTGAAGCTTTCTTT	CASSLQDRGSITEAFF
-	TRBV27	TRBJ1-6	14	-	TGTGCCACCAGGCCCGGGTTGGAGAATTCACCCCTCCACTTT	CATRPGLENSPLHF
TRBD2	TRBV30	TRBJ2-5	15	once	TGTGCCTGGTTCCCGGGACTAGCGGGGGGGAAGACCCAGTACTTC	CAWFPGLAGGKTQYF
TRBD1	TRBV11-2	TRBJ2-7	14	-	TGTGCCAGCAGCGTAACCGGGACAGGGCACGAGCAGTACTTC	CASSVTGTGHEQYF
-	TRBV19	TRBJ1-1	14	-	TGTGCCAGTAGTATGTTCCAGGGTCGGACTGAAGCTTTCTTT	CASSMFQGRTEAFF
-	TRBV2	TRBJ1-4	18	-	TGTGCCAGCAGTAGGGAGCTTCCGACCAATTCCCCTAATGAAAAACTGTTTTTT	CASSRELPTNSPNEKLFF
TRBD1	TRBV19	TRBJ1-2	15	-	TGTGCCAGTAGTACCCGGGACAGGGGGAACTATGGCTACACCTTC	CASSTRDRGNYGYTF
-	TRBV7-9	TRBJ2-3	15	-	TGTGCCAGCAGCTTAGCGCTAGGCTATCGGGATACGCAGTATTTT	CASSLALGYRDTQYF
-	TRBV23-1	TRBJ1-2	13	-	TGCGCCAGCCCACACGCCGGGGGAAATGGCTACACCTTC	CASPHAGGNGYTF
TRBD2	TRBV11-3	TRBJ2-1	18	-	TGTGCCAGCAGCGCCACTAGCGGGGGGGCTTCGGGGAGAAATGAGCAGTTCTTC	CASSATSGGASGRNEQFF
TRBD2	TRBV5-8	TRBJ2-1	16	-	TGTGCCAGCACCTTTGCGGGGGGACTATCCTACAATGAGCAGTTCTTC	CASTFAGGLSYNEQFF
-	TRBV24-1	TRBJ2-1	11	few	TGTGCCACCGGACTGGGCGGGGAGCAGTTCTTC	CATGLGGEQFF
-	TRBV28	TRBJ1-5	13	-	TGTGCCAGCCTTCAGGCAGGGGTTCAGCCCCAGCATTTT	CASLQAGVQPQHF
-	TRBV18	TRBJ2-3	16	-	TGTGCCAGCTCACCACAGGGGATGACTAGCACAGATACGCAGTATTTT	CASSPQGMTSTDTQYF